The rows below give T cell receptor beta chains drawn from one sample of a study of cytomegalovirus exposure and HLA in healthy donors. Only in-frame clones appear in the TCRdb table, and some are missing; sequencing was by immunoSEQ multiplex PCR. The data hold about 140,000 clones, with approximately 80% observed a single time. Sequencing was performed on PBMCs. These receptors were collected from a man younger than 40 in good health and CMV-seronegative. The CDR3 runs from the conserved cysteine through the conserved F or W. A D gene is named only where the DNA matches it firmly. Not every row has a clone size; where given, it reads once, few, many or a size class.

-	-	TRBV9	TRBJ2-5	CASNIGGEQETQYF	TGTGCCAGCAATATAGGGGGAGAACAAGAGACCCAGTACTTC
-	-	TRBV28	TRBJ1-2	CASSPPQELYRHYGYTF	TGTGCCAGCAGTCCACCCCAAGAATTATACAGACATTATGGCTACACCTTC
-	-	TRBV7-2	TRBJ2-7	CASSLGLVGEQYF	TGTGCCAGCAGCTTAGGACTAGTTGGCGAGCAGTACTTC
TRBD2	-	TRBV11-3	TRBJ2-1	CASSLAGGISYNEQFF	TGTGCCAGCAGCTTAGCGGGAGGGATCTCCTACAATGAGCAGTTCTTC
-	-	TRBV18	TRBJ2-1	CASSPSQGLGEQFF	TGTGCCAGCTCACCGTCCCAGGGACTCGGTGAGCAGTTCTTC
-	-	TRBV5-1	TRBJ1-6	CASSLLGVHNSPLHF	TGCGCCAGCAGCTTGCTAGGGGTCCATAATTCACCCCTCCACTTT
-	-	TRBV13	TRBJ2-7	CASSPRWSYEQYF	TGTGCCAGCAGCCCGAGGTGGTCCTACGAGCAGTACTTC
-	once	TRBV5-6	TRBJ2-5	CASSPLTRRQETQYF	TGTGCCAGCAGCCCACTGACTAGGAGACAAGAGACCCAGTACTTC
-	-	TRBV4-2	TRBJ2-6	CASSQKTGFGANVLTF	TGTGCCAGCAGCCAAAAAACAGGGTTTGGGGCCAACGTCCTGACTTTC
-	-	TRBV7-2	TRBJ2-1	CASSRLPVARGNEQFF	TGTGCCAGCAGCCGACTCCCGGTAGCACGAGGGAATGAGCAGTTCTTC
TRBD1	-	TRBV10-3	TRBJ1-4	CAISEPRDREGKLFF	TGTGCCATCAGTGAGCCCAGGGACAGGGAGGGAAAACTGTTTTTT
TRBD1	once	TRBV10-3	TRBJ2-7	CAIKGTVGTGEQYF	TGTGCCATCAAAGGGACAGTCGGTACGGGCGAGCAGTACTTC
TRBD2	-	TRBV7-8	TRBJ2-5	CASSSSGGHPGWETQYF	TGTGCCAGCAGCTCTAGCGGGGGTCACCCTGGTTGGGAGACCCAGTACTTC
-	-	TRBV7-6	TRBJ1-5	CASSLDWGQQPQHF	TGTGCCAGCAGCTTAGATTGGGGCCAACAGCCCCAGCATTTT
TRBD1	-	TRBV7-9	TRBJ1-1	CASSQDRGTEAFF	TGTGCCAGCAGCCAAGACAGGGGCACTGAAGCTTTCTTT
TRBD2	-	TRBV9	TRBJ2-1	CASSPGGGRYNEQFF	TGTGCCAGCAGCCCCGGCGGGGGACGGTACAATGAGCAGTTCTTC
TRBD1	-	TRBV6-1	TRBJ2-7	CATAFAGGNEQYF	TGTGCCACCGCCTTTGCAGGGGGCAACGAGCAGTACTTC